The clone carrying this T cell receptor beta chain occurred a few times. The data stem from a study of T-cell memory formation after mild COVID-19. Per the germline V gene, CDR1 is SGDLS and CDR2 is YYNGEE. V was cut by 0 bases and J by 4 bases, with 13 bases left in between. The CDR3 runs 15 residues. A single record per CDR3 protein comes from TCRdb applying MiXCR to the 5' RACE reads. The data contain roughly 250,000 distinct CDR3 sequences, 16% of them singletons. The chain combines TRBV9 with TRBJ1-2, with D possibly TRBD1 on 6 matching bases. The sequenced sample consisted of PBMCs or a T cell subset sorted from them (not recorded which). This clonotype originated in a man aged 18 to 29 who had mild COVID-19 (a few samples of this study predate the infection). Cell type and time point are not known. The CDR3 here is CASSVDGRGTYGYTF. The CDR3, as DNA: TGTGCCAGCAGCGTAGACGGCAGGGGAACCTATGGCTACACCTTC.